This T cell receptor beta chain was sequenced during a study of cytomegalovirus exposure and HLA in healthy donors. The PCR used 60 Vbeta and 13 Jbeta primers. In the source study's methods: In a later analysis, 8.5 million to 14 million of 75 million to 85 million unique beta chains occurred in at least two donors. Measured with immunoSEQ multiplex PCR; TCRdb has only the in-frame clones, and not every one. That table gives V, J and clone size, and the DNA gave D and trimming. The sample lists 80,000 to 100,000 clones; about 81% were seen once. J lost 5 bases, V lost 4 bases, and 7 bases had no gene match. CDR3 length equals 15 residues. CDR1 and CDR2 (germline): SGHNT, YYREEE (reference sequence). Findings and caveats of the study: Accounts indicate the classifier identified cytomegalovirus status with strong specificity and sensitivity. For presence/absence analyses, sequencing depth was assumed to be roughly uniform across donors. Later analysis associated a missense DCLRE1C variant with TCR beta V- and J-gene trimming.

Details on this clone: Its specificity is unknown.

This sequence joins TRBV5-4 and TRBJ2-2, with 8 bases lining up with TRBD1. Material: PBMCs. This sequence was found in a man in his forties or fifties in good health and CMV-seronegative. The CDR3, as DNA: TGTGCCAGCAGCCCGACAGGGGAAGGGACCGGGGAGCTGTTTTTT. Amino acid sequence: CASSPTGEGTGELFF. Full variable domain (remainder filled in from reference TRBV5-4 and TRBJ2-2): ETGVTQSPTHLIKTRGQQVTLRCSSQSGHNTVSWYQQALGQGPQFIFQYYREEENGRGNFPPRFSGLQFPNYSSELNVNALELDDSALYLCASSPTGEGTGELFFGEGSRLTVL.